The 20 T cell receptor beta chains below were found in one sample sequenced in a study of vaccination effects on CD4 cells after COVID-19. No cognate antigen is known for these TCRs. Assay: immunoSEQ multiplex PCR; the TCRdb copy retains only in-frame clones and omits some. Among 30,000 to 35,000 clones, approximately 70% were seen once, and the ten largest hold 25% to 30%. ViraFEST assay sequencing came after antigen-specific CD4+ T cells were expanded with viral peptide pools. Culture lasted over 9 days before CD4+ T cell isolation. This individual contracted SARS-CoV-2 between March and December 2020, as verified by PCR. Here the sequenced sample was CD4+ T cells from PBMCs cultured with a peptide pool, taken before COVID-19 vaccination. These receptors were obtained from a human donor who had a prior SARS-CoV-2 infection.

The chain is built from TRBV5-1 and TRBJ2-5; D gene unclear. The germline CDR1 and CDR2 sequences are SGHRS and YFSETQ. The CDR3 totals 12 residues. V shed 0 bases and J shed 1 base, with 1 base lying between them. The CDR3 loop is CASSLAQETQYF. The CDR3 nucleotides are TGCGCCAGCAGCTTGGCCCAAGAGACCCAGTACTTC.

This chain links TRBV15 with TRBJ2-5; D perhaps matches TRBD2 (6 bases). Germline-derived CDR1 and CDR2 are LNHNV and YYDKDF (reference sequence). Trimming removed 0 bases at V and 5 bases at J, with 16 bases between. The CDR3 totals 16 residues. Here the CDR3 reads CATSRDWGGVSETQYF. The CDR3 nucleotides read TGTGCCACCAGCAGAGATTGGGGCGGGGTGAGCGAGACCCAGTACTTC.

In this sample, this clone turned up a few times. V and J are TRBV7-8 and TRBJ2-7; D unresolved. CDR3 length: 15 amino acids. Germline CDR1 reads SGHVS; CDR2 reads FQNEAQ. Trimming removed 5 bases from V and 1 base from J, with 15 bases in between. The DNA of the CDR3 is TGTGCCAGCAGCCCGCTAAGGTCTGGGTCCTACGAGCAGTACTTC. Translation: CASSPLRSGSYEQYF.

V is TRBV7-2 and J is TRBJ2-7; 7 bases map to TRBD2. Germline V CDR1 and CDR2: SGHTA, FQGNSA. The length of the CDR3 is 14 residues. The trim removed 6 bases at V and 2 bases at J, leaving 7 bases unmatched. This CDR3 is CASRIAGHAYEQYF. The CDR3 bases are TGTGCCAGCAGGATAGCGGGCCACGCCTACGAGCAGTACTTC.

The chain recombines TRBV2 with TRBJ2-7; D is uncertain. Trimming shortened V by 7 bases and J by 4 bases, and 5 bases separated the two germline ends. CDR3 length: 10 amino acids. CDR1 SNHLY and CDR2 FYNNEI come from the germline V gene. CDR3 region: CASMRYEQYF. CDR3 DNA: TGTGCCAGCATGCGGTACGAGCAGTACTTC. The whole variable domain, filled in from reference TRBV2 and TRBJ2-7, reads EPEVTQTPSHQVTQMGQEVILRCVPISNHLYFYWYRQILGQKVEFLVSFYNNEISEKSEIFDDQFSVERPDGSNFTLKIRSTKLEDSAMYFCASMRYEQYFGPGTRLTVT.

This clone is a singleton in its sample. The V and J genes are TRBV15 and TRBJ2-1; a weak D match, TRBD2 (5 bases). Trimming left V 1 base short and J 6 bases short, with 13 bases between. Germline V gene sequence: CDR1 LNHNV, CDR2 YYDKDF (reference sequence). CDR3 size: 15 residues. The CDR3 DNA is TGTGCCACCAGCAGAGCGGGGAATCATCCCAATGAGCAGTTCTTC. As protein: CATSRAGNHPNEQFF.

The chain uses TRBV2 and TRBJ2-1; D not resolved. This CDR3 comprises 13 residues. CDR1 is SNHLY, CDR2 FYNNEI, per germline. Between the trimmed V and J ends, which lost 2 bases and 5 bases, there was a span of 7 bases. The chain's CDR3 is CASSELVNNEQFF. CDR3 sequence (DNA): TGTGCCAGCAGTGAATTGGTCAACAATGAGCAGTTCTTC.

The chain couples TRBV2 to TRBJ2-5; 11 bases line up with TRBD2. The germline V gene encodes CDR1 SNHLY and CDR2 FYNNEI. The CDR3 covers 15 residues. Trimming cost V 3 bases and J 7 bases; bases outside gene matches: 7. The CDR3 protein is CASSDGSGRVGTQYF. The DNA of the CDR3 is TGTGCCAGCAGTGATGGTAGCGGGAGGGTTGGGACCCAGTACTTC.

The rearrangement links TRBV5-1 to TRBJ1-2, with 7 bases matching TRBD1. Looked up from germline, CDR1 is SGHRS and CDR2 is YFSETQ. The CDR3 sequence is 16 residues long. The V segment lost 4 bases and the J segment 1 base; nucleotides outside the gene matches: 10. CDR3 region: CASSPPPGQINYGYTF. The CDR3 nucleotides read TGCGCCAGCAGCCCCCCCCCGGGACAGATTAACTATGGCTACACCTTC.

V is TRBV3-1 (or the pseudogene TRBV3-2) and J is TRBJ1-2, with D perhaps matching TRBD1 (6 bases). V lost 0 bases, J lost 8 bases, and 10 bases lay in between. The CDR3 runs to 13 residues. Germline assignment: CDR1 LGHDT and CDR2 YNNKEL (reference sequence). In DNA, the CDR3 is TGTGCCAGCAGCCAAGAAACAGGGTTGGGCTACACCTTC. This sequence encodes CASSQETGLGYTF.

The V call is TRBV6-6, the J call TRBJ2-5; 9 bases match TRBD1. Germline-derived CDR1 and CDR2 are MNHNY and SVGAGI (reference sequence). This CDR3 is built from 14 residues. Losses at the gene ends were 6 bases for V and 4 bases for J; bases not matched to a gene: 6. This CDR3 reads CASRKQGASETQYF. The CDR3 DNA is TGTGCCAGCAGGAAACAGGGGGCCTCAGAGACCCAGTACTTC.

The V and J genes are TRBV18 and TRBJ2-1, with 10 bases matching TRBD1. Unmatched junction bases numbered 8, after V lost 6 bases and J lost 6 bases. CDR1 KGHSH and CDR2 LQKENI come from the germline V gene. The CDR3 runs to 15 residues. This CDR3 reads CASSPRTGGPNEQFF. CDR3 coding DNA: TGTGCCAGCTCCCCAAGGACAGGGGGGCCCAATGAGCAGTTCTTC.

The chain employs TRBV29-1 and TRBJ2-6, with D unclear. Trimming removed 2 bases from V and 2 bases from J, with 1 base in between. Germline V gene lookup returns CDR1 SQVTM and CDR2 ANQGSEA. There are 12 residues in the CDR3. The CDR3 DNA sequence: TGCAGCGTTGAAACTGGGGCCAACGTCCTGACTTTC. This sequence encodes CSVETGANVLTF. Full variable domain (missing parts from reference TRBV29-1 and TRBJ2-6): SAVISQKPSRDICQRGTSLTIQCQVDSQVTMMFWYRQQPGQSLTLIATANQGSEATYESGFVIDKFPISRPNLTFSTLTVSNMSPEDSSIYLCSVETGANVLTFGAGSRLTVL.

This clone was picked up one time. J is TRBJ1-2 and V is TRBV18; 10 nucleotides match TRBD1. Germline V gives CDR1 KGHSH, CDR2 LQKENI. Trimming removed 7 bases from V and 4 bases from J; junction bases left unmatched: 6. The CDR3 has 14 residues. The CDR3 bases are TGTGCCAGCTTCCCGGGACAGGGGAGCTATGGCTACACCTTC. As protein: CASFPGQGSYGYTF. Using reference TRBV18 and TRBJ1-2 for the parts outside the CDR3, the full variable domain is NAGVMQNPRHLVRRRGQEARLRCSPMKGHSHVYWYRQLPEEGLKFMVYLQKENIIDESGMPKERFSAEFPKEGPSILRIQQVVRGDSAAYFCASFPGQGSYGYTFGSGTRLTVV.

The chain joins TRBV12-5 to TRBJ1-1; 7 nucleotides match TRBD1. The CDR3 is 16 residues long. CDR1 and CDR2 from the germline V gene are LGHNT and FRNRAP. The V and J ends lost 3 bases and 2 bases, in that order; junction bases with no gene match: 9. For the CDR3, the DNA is TGTGCTAGTGGTTTCGTACCCTGGGACAGCAACACTGAAGCTTTCTTT. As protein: CASGFVPWDSNTEAFF.

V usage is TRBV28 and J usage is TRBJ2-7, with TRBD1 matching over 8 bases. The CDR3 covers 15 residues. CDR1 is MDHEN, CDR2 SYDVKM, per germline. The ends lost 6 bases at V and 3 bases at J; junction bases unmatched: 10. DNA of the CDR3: TGTGCCAGCAGCCAACCCGGGACAGGTAACTACGAGCAGTACTTC. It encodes CASSQPGTGNYEQYF.

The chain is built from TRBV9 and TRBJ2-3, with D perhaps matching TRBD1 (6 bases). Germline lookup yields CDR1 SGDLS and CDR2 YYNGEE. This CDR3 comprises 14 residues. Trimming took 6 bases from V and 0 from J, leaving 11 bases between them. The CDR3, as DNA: TGTGCCAGCAATCCGGGACATAGCACAGATACGCAGTATTTT. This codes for CASNPGHSTDTQYF.

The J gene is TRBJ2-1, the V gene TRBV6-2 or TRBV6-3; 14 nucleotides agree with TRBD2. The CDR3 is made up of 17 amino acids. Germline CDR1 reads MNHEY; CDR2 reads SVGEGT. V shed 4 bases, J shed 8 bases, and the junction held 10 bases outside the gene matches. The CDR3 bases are TGTGCCAGCAGTTCCAAACGACTAGCGGGAGGGCTGGATGAGCAGTTCTTC. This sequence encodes CASSSKRLAGGLDEQFF.

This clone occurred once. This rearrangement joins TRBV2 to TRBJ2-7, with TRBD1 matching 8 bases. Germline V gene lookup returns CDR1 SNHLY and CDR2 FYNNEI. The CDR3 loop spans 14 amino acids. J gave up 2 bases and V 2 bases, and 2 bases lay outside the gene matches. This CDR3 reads CASSESRGPYEQYF. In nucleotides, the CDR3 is TGTGCCAGCAGTGAATCCAGGGGGCCCTACGAGCAGTACTTC. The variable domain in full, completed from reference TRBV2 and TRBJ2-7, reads EPEVTQTPSHQVTQMGQEVILRCVPISNHLYFYWYRQILGQKVEFLVSFYNNEISEKSEIFDDQFSVERPDGSNFTLKIRSTKLEDSAMYFCASSESRGPYEQYFGPGTRLTVT.

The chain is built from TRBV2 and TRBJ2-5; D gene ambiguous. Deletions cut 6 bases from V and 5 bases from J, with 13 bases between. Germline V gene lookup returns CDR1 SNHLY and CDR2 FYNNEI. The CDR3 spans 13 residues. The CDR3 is CASRNVGMETQYF. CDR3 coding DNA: TGTGCCAGCAGGAATGTGGGTATGGAGACCCAGTACTTC.